The T cell receptor (beta chain) described here comes from a study of OX40 agonist ivuxolimab in advanced cancers. The CDR3 is 16 amino acids. J was trimmed by 5 bases and V by 1 base; bases with no gene match: 5. Germline V gene lookup returns CDR1 SGHTS and CDR2 YDEGEE. The protocol was immunoSEQ multiplex PCR, while the TCRdb copy is restricted to in-frame clones and leaves out a portion. The repertoire consists of about 46,000 clones, with around 90% occurring once and the leading ten covering approximately 12%. The genes are TRBV5-8 and TRBJ2-1; 11 bases are a match to TRBD2. Specimen: CD4+ or CD8+ T cells sorted from blood, collected in a trial of the OX40 agonist ivuxolimab. The sequence came from an adult with an advanced solid tumor such as melanoma, head and neck, liver or kidney cancer. CDR3 region: CASSLRTSGPHNEQFF. CDR3 sequence (DNA): TGTGCCAGCAGCTTGAGGACTAGCGGGCCACACAATGAGCAGTTCTTC.